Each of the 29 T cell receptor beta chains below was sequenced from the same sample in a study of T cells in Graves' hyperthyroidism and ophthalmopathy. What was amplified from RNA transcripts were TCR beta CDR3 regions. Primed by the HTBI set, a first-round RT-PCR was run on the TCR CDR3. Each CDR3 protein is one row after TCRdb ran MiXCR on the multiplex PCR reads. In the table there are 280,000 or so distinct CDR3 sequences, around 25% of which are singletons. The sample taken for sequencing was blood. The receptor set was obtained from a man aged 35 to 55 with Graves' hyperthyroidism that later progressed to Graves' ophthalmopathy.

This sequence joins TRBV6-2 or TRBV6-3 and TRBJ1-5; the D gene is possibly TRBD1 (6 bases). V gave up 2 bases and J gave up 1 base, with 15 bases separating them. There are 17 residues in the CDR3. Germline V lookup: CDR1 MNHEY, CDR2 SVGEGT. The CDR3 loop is CASSYQAGETSNQPQHF. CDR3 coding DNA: TGTGCCAGCAGTTACCAGGCAGGGGAGACCAGCAATCAGCCCCAGCATTTT.

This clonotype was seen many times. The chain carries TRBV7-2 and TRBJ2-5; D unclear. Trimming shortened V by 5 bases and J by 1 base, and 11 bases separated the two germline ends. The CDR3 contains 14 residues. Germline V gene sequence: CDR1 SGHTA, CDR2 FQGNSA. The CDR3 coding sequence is TGTGCCAGCAGCGAAGTCCGCGGCCAAGAGACCCAGTACTTC. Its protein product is CASSEVRGQETQYF.

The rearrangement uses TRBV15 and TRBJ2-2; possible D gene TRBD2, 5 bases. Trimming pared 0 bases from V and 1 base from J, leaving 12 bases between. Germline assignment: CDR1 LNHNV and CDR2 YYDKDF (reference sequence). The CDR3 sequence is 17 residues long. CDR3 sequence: CATSRDLRARNTGELFF. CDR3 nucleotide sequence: TGTGCCACCAGCAGAGACCTGAGGGCGAGGAACACCGGGGAGCTGTTTTTT.

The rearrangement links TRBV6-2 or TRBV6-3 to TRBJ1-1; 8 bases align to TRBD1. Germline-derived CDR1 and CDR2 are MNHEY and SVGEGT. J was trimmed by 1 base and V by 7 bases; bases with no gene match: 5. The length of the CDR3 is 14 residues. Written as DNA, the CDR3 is TGTGCCAGCACCCCGGGGACAGGGAACACTGAAGCTTTCTTT. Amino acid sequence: CASTPGTGNTEAFF.

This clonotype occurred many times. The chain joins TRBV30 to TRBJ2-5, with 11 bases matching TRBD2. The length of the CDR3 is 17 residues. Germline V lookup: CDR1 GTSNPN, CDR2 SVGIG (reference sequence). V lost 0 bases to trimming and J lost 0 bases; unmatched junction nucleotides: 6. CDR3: CAWSVRGLAEYQETQYF. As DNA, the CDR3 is TGTGCCTGGAGTGTAAGGGGACTAGCGGAATACCAAGAGACCCAGTACTTC.

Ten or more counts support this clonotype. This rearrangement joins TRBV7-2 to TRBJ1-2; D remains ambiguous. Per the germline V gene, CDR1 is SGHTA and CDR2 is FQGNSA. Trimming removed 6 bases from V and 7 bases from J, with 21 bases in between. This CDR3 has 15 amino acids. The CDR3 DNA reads TGTGCCAGCAGGGAGGGTAGTCCAAATCCTCCTGGCTACACCTTC. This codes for CASREGSPNPPGYTF.

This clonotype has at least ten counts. The CDR3 sequence is CASSLVAGIDKNIQYF. CDR3 DNA: TGTGCCAGCAGCTTAGTAGCGGGAATCGACAAAAACATTCAGTACTTC. The genes are TRBV11-2 and TRBJ2-4; 8 bases match TRBD2. Germline lookup yields CDR1 SGHAT and CDR2 FQNNGV. CDR3 size: 16 residues. V gave up 1 base and J gave up 3 bases; unmatched junction bases: 5. Supplemented by reference TRBV11-2 and TRBJ2-4, the full variable domain reads EAGVAQSPRYKIIEKRQSVAFWCNPISGHATLYWYQQILGQGPKLLIQFQNNGVVDDSQLPKDRFSAERLKGVDSTLKIQPAKLEDSAVYLCASSLVAGIDKNIQYFGAGTRLSVL.

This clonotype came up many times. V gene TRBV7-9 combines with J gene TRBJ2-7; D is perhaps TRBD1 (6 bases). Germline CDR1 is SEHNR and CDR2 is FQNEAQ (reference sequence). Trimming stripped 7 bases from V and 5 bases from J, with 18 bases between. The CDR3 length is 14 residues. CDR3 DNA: TGTGCCAGCACCGAAAGGGGGAGTTCCCACGAGCAGTACTTC. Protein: CASTERGSSHEQYF.

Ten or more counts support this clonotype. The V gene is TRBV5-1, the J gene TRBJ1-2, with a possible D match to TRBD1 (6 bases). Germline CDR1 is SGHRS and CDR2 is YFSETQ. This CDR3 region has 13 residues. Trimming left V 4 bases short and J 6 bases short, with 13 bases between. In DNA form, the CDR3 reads TGCGCCAGCAGCCGCAACAGGGATAATGGCTACACCTTC. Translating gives CASSRNRDNGYTF.

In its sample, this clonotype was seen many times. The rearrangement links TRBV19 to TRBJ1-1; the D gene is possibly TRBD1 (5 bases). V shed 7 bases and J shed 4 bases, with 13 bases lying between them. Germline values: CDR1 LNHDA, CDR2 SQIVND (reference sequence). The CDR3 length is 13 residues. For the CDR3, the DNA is TGTGCCAGTATTGGCAGGGAAAGCACTGAAGCTTTCTTT. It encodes CASIGRESTEAFF.

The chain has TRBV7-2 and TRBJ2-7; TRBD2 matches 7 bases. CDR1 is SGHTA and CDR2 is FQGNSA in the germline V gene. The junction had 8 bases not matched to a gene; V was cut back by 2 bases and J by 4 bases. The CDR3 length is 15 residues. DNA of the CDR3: TGTGCCAGCAGCTTAATTTGGGGGGGGGAATACGAGCAGTACTTC. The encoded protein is CASSLIWGGEYEQYF.

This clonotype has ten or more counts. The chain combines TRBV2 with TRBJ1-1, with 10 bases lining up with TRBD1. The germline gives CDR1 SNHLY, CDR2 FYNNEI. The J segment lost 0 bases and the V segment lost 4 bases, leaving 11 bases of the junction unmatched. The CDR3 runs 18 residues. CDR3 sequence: CASSAWGQGNWVNTEAFF. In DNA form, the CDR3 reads TGTGCCAGCAGTGCTTGGGGACAGGGGAATTGGGTGAACACTGAAGCTTTCTTT. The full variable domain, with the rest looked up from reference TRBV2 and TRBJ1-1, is EPEVTQTPSHQVTQMGQEVILRCVPISNHLYFYWYRQILGQKVEFLVSFYNNEISEKSEIFDDQFSVERPDGSNFTLKIRSTKLEDSAMYFCASSAWGQGNWVNTEAFFGQGTRLTVV.

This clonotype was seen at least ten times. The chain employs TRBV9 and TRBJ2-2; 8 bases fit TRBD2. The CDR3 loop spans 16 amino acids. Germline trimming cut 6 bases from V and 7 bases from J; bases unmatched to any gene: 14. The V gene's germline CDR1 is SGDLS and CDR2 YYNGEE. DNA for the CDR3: TGTGCCAGCACAAACAGCGGGAGAGGTTTTGGCGGGGAGCTGTTTTTT. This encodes CASTNSGRGFGGELFF.

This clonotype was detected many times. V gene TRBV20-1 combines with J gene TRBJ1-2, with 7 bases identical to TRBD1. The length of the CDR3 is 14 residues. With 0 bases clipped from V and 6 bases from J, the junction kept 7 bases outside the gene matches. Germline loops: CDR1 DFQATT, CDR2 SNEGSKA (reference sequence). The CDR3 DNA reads TGCAGTGCTAGAGACCAGACAGGGAGCCATGGCTACACCTTC. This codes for CSARDQTGSHGYTF.

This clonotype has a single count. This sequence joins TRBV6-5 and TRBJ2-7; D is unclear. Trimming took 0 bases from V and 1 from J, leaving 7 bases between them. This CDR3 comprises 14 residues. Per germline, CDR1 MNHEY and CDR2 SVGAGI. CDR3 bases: TGTGCCAGCAGTTACTCCGGATTATCCTACGAGCAGTACTTC. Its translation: CASSYSGLSYEQYF.

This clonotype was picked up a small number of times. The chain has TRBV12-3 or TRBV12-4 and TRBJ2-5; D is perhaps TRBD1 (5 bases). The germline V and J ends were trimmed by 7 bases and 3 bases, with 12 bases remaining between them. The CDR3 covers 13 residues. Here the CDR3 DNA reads TGTGCCAGCACCACCGACAGCGAAGAGACCCAGTACTTC. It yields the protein CASTTDSEETQYF.

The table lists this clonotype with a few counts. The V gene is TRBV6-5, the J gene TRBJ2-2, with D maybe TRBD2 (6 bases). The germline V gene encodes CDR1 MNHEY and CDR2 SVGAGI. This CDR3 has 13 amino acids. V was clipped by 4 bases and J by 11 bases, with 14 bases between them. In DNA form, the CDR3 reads TGTGCCAGCAGTTCTATCAGGGCGGGAGAGCTGTTTTTT. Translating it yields CASSSIRAGELFF.

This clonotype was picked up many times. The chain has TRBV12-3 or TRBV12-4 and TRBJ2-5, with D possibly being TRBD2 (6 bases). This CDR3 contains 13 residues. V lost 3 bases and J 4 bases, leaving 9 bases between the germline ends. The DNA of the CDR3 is TGTGCCAGCAGTTTGGAGGGATTAGAGACCCAGTACTTC. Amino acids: CASSLEGLETQYF.

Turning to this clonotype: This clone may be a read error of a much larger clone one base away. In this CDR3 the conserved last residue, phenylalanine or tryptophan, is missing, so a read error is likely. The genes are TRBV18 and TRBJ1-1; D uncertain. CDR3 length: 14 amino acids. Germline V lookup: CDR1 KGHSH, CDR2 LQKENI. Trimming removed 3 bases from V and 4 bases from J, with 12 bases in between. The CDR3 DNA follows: TGTGCCAGCTCACCTCAAGACGTTCGCACTGAAGCTTTCTCT. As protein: CASSPQDVRTEAFS.

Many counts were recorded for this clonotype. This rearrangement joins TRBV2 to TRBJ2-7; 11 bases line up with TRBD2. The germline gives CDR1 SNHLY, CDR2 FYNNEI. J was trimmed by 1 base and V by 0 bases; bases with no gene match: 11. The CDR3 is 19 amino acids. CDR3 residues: CASSEASALAGGWSYEQYF. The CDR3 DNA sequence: TGTGCCAGCAGTGAAGCTTCGGCCCTAGCGGGAGGTTGGTCCTACGAGCAGTACTTC.

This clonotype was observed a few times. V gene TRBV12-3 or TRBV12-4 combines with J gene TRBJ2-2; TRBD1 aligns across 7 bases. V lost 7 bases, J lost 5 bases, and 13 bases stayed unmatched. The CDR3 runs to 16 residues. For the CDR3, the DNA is TGTGCCAGCAATACTCTGGGACAGACCACTACCGGGGAGCTGTTTTTT. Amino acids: CASNTLGQTTTGELFF.

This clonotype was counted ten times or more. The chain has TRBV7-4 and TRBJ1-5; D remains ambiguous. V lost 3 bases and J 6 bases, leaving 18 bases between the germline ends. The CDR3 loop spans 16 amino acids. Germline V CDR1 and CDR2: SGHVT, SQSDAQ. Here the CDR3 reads CASSFLLSGLCQPQHF. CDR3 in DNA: TGTGCCAGCAGCTTCCTTCTTTCGGGTTTATGTCAGCCCCAGCATTTT. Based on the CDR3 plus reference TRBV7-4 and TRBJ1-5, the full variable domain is GAGVSQSPRYKVAKRGRDVALRCDSISGHVTLYWYRQTLGQGSEVLTYSQSDAQRDKSGRPSGRFSAERPERSVSTLKIQRTEQGDSAVYLCASSFLLSGLCQPQHFGDGTRLSIL.

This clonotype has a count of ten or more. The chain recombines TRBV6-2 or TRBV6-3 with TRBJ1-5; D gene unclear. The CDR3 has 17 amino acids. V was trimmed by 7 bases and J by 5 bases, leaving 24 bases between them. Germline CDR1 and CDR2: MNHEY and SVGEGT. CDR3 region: CASNSFTGRVPHQPQHF. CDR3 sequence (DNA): TGTGCCAGCAACTCCTTTACGGGGAGGGTCCCACATCAGCCCCAGCATTTT.

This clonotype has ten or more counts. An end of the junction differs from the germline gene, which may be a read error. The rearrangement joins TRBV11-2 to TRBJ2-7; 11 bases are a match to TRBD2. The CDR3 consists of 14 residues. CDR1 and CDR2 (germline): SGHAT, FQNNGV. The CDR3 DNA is TGTGCCAGCAGTTTAGGGACTAGCGGCTACGAGCAGTACTTC. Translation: CASSLGTSGYEQYF.

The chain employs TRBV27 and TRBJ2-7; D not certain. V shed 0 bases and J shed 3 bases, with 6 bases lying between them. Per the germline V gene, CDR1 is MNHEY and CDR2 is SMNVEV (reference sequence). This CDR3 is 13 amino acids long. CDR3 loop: CASSLSGFYEQYF. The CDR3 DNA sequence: TGTGCCAGCAGTTTATCGGGGTTCTACGAGCAGTACTTC.

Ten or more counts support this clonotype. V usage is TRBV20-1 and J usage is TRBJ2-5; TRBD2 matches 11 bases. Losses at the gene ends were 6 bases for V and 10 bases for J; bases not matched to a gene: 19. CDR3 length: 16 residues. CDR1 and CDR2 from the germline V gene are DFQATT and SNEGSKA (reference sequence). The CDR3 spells CSARTPLAGAFPLQYF. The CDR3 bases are TGCAGTGCCAGGACGCCACTAGCGGGAGCCTTTCCTCTCCAGTACTTC.

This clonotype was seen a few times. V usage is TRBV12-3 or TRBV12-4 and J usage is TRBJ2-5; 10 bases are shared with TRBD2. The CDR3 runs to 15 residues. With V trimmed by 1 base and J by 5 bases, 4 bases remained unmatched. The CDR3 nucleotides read TGTGCCAGCAGTTTAGGGACTAGCGGTCCGGAGACCCAGTACTTC. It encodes CASSLGTSGPETQYF.

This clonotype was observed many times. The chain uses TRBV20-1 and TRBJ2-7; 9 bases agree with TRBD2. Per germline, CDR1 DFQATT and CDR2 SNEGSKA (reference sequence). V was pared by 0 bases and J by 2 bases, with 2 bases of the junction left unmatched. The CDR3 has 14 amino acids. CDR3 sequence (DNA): TGCAGTGCTAGAGACCCTAGCGGGACCTACGAGCAGTACTTC. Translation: CSARDPSGTYEQYF.

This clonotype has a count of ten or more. The chain's CDR3 is CASRLQGLGTQYF. CDR3 nucleotides: TGTGCCAGCAGGCTACAGGGACTCGGGACCCAGTACTTC. The chain recombines TRBV2 with TRBJ2-5; TRBD1 or TRBD2 may be the D gene (6 bases each). The length of the CDR3 is 13 residues. Germline CDR1 reads SNHLY; CDR2 reads FYNNEI. V was clipped by 6 bases and J by 7 bases, with 15 bases between them.